This entry features one TCR beta chain sequence. It has no known antigen specificity. One base away there is no much larger clone; base qualities are not given. The immunoSEQ Assay, a bias-controlled multiplex PCR, was used to amplify TCRbeta CDR3 regions from genomic DNA. The paper's processing steps were these. Within the assay, amplification of reference gene primers was used to estimate how many nucleated cells each sample contained. Sequence reads were collapsed and filtered to measure the absolute abundance of every unique TCRbeta CDR3 rearrangement. For each sample, productive Simpson clonality was calculated by taking the square root of Simpson's diversity index across productive rearrangements. TCRdb provides this immuneACCESS table in a form limited to in-frame rearrangements. Some clones are lacking; in checked studies, under half of them reflect an unresolved V gene, and why the rest are absent is not known. V and J calls and clone size are those listed in that table; D and trimming were worked out from the DNA. Present in this sample are about 220,000 clones, approximately 92% of which were seen just once. About 3.5% of the sample is taken by the ten largest.

This record comes from a study of blood T cell repertoires in COVID-19 (TCRdb year 2020). Concerning the study at large: Collaborator samples came from the United States, Italy and Spain and covered acute and convalescent phases of COVID-19. The material from the prospective study consisted of cDNA or gDNA derived from T cells, B-cell-depleted T cells, or PBMCs. Subjects who had been exposed to COVID-19, were actively infected with it, or had recovered from it provided the deeply sampled blood TCRbeta repertoires that made up the dataset. A freely available public database, intended as a resource for researchers studying the immune response to SARS-CoV-2, is where the repertoires were released. Samples came from the ongoing ImmuneRACE study (first 160 participants) plus 1,254 subjects from 6 global collaborators. A de-identified subject ID, COVID-19 status, age in years and sex were almost always included in the sample metadata. Where available, HLA class I and class II types were taken from metadata supplied by the sample provider and were not determined by assay-based typing.

The CDR3 covers 16 residues, taking in both the cysteine and the phenylalanine. Here the CDR3 DNA is all that survives: 48 bases in frame from base 1. V loses 6 bases at its end and J loses 0 bases; junction bases beyond the gene matches: 8. CDR1 and CDR2, per the germline V gene (reference sequence), are MNHEY and SMNVEV. Enrolling through a virtual design, the prospective study's participants ranged in age from roughly 18 to 95 years and lived across about two dozen United States geographic areas. In the prospective study, cohorts were assigned on the basis of participant-reported clinical history obtained from a screening survey and a study questionnaire. Each participant in the prospective study had whole blood, serum and a nasopharyngeal or oropharyngeal swab collected by mobile phlebotomists. Prospective study participants could optionally give additional blood draws and questionnaires over a roughly two-month period. Before DNA extraction, blood samples from the prospective study were shipped at room temperature or frozen.

Summary of the overall study and its limitations: The quantity of clinical and demographic metadata differed by source and by participant and was supplied without curation.

The receptor was isolated from a woman between 18 and 30 years old in a cohort exposed to, infected with or recovered from COVID-19 (not recorded which). The chain was built from TRBV27 and TRBJ2-1, with TRBD2 identical over 7 junction bases. Material for sequencing was PBMCs or T cells enriched from blood (not recorded which). Here the CDR3 is given as CASRQLGGSSYNEQFF. The DNA sequence reads TGTGCCAGCAGACAGTTGGGGGGGAGCTCCTACAATGAGCAGTTCTTC.